This is a list of T cell receptor beta chains from one sample in a study of blood T cell repertoires in COVID-19. Method: immunoSEQ multiplex PCR; TCRdb's copy keeps in-frame clones and lacks some. The sample consists of fewer than 200,000 clones, 65% to 90% of them appearing once. Sequenced material: peripheral blood. The receptors were sampled from a man aged 50-60 years with active or convalescent COVID-19. The CDR3 runs from the conserved cysteine through the conserved F or W. Fields, in order: clone size, D gene, J gene, V gene, CDR3 DNA, CDR3 protein. The D gene is left open where the match is weak. Expanded clones are given a class, and other clones once, few, many or no size at all.

>-|TRBD1|TRBJ2-7|TRBV6-1
TGTGCCAGCAGTGAAGCCCTGACAGGGACCTACGAGCAGTACTTC
CASSEALTGTYEQYF
>-|TRBD1|TRBJ1-6|TRBV30
TGTGCCTGGAGTAGACAGGGTGGAATATCCTATAATTCACCCCTCCACTTT
CAWSRQGGISYNSPLHF
>-|TRBD2|TRBJ2-7|TRBV19
TGTGCCACAATAACATTAACGACTAGCGGGGGCACCTACGAGCAGTACTTC
CATITLTTSGGTYEQYF
>-|TRBD2|TRBJ2-5|TRBV18
TGTGCCAGCTCACCCGACTGGACTAGCGGGCTCGAGACCCAGTACTTC
CASSPDWTSGLETQYF
>-|-|TRBJ1-5|TRBV28
TGTGCCAGCAGTTTATATCCCGGTCAGCCCCAGCATTTT
CASSLYPGQPQHF
>few|-|TRBJ1-2|TRBV25-1
TGTGCCAGCAGTGAATACGGACAAGCCTATGGCTACACCTTC
CASSEYGQAYGYTF
>few|TRBD1|TRBJ2-7|TRBV6-2/TRBV6-3
TGTGCCAGCAGTTACCCCCCCGACAGGGCGAGGGAGCAGTACTTC
CASSYPPDRAREQYF
>-|TRBD1|TRBJ1-5|TRBV18
TGTGCCAGCTCACCCACGACAGGGGGCATCAATCAGCCCCAGCATTTT
CASSPTTGGINQPQHF
>-|-|TRBJ2-7|TRBV7-9
TGTGCCAGCAGCTACTATGCCGAAGGAGCGCAGTACTTC
CASSYYAEGAQYF
>-|TRBD1|TRBJ1-1|TRBV19
TGTGCCAGTAGGGATCCGGGACAGGGGAGAACTGAAGCTTTCTTT
CASRDPGQGRTEAFF
>few|TRBD1|TRBJ2-2|TRBV11-3
TGTGCCAGCAGCTTTCGGACAGGGGAGAACACCGGGGAGCTGTTTTTT
CASSFRTGENTGELFF
>-|TRBD1|TRBJ2-7|TRBV5-1
TGCGCCAGCAGCTGGGACAGGGGGCTGTCCTACGAGCAGTACTTC
CASSWDRGLSYEQYF
>-|TRBD1|TRBJ1-2|TRBV10-2
TGCGCCAGCAGTGAGGGGACAGGGGATCTCTATGGCTACACCTTC
CASSEGTGDLYGYTF
>-|TRBD1|TRBJ1-1|TRBV5-4
TGTGCCAGCAAGACAGAGGGGGCGGCTGAAGCTTTCTTT
CASKTEGAAEAFF
>-|-|TRBJ2-2|TRBV3-1/TRBV3-2
TGTGCCAGCAGCCAAGAGTTCGGCGGGGTTATCACCGGGGAGCTGTTTTTT
CASSQEFGGVITGELFF
>-|-|TRBJ1-1|TRBV20-1
TGCAGTGCTTTCATGAACACTGAAGCTTTCTTT
CSAFMNTEAFF
>-|TRBD1|TRBJ1-2|TRBV6-5
TGTGCCAGCAGTCAAACCGGGACAGGAAACTATGGCTACACCTTC
CASSQTGTGNYGYTF
>-|-|TRBJ1-3|TRBV18
TGTGCCAGCTCATCTACGACTGCCACTGGAAACACCATATATTTT
CASSSTTATGNTIYF
>-|TRBD1|TRBJ1-3|TRBV19
TGTGCCAGTGGAAAAACAGGGGGCTCTGGAAACACCATATATTTT
CASGKTGGSGNTIYF
>-|-|TRBJ2-2|TRBV19
TGTGCCAGTAGAGGCCAAGGGGGGGGTAACACCGGGGAGCTGTTTTTT
CASRGQGGGNTGELFF
>-|TRBD2|TRBJ2-3|TRBV7-3
TGTGCCAGCAGCTTAGGGACTAGAGGGTGGATGCCAGATACGCAGTATTTT
CASSLGTRGWMPDTQYF
>-|-|TRBJ1-1|TRBV3-1/TRBV3-2
TGTGCCAGCAGCCAAGAGGTTGCACAGTCGAACACTGAAGCTTTCTTT
CASSQEVAQSNTEAFF
>once|TRBD1|TRBJ1-1|TRBV19
TGTGCCAGTAATCAACAGGGGGCGCTGGGCACTGAAGCTTTCTTT
CASNQQGALGTEAFF
>-|-|TRBJ1-2|TRBV11-1
TGTGCCAGCAGCCTACAGCAATACTATGGCTACACCTTC
CASSLQQYYGYTF
>-|TRBD1|TRBJ1-5|TRBV6-5
TGTGCCAGCAGCCCCCCTGGGACAGGCAATCAGCCCCAGCATTTT
CASSPPGTGNQPQHF
>few|TRBD1|TRBJ1-4|TRBV4-3
TGCGCCAGCAGCCAAGAAGGGCGGACAGGAGGGGAAAAACTGTTTTTT
CASSQEGRTGGEKLFF
>-|-|TRBJ2-3|TRBV11-2
TGTGCCAGCACCCAAACTTTGCGGGGCTTCACAGATACGCAGTATTTT
CASTQTLRGFTDTQYF
>-|TRBD1|TRBJ2-1|TRBV7-3
TGTGCCAGCAGAACATCCGGACAGGGGGGGTACAATGAGCAGTTCTTC
CASRTSGQGGYNEQFF
>-|TRBD1|TRBJ1-2|TRBV18
TGTGCCAGCTCACCCTTACAGGGGGTTTATGGCTACACCTTC
CASSPLQGVYGYTF
>-|TRBD1|TRBJ1-1|TRBV3-1/TRBV3-2
TGTGCCAGCAGGAACCAGGGGGGACCTGAAGCTTTCTTT
CASRNQGGPEAFF
>once|TRBD1|TRBJ1-3|TRBV10-3
TGTGCCATCAGTGAGATAGGACAGGGGAAGGATTTT
CAISEIGQGKDF
>-|TRBD1|TRBJ1-2|TRBV5-1
TGCGCCAGCAGCTTGACAGGGGCTGATGGCTACACCTTC
CASSLTGADGYTF
>-|-|TRBJ1-6|TRBV3-1/TRBV3-2
TGTGCCAGCAGCCGACAGGCCTCTTTCTCCTATAATTCACCCCTCCACTTT
CASSRQASFSYNSPLHF
>-|-|TRBJ2-2|TRBV12-5
TGTGCTAGTGGTTTGTCTTCCGGGGAGCTGTTTTTT
CASGLSSGELFF
>-|-|TRBJ2-2|TRBV5-4
TGTGCCAGCAGCTCCACGAACACCGGGGAGCTGTTTTTT
CASSSTNTGELFF
>-|-|TRBJ1-1|TRBV27
TGTGCCAGCAGTCGGAGTCCCCGCACTGAAGCTTTCTTT
CASSRSPRTEAFF
>-|-|TRBJ2-5|TRBV10-2
TGCGCCAGCAAACGACATGCCCAAGAGACCCAGTACTTC
CASKRHAQETQYF
>-|-|TRBJ1-3|TRBV9
TGTGCCAGCAGCGTAGGAGAGTTTGGAAACACCATATATTTT
CASSVGEFGNTIYF
>few|TRBD2|TRBJ2-1|TRBV29-1
TGCAGCGTTTCCGGGACTAGCGGATACAATGAGCAGTTCTTC
CSVSGTSGYNEQFF
>-|-|TRBJ2-5|TRBV6-6
TGTGCCAGCAGTTACTCGTCCAGTTCCCAGTACTTC
CASSYSSSSQYF
>-|-|TRBJ2-7|TRBV5-1
TGCGCCAGCAGCTTCGGGAACCTCTACGAGCAGTACTTC
CASSFGNLYEQYF
>few|TRBD1|TRBJ1-2|TRBV5-1
TGCGCCAGCAGCCCGACAGGGTCCAACTATGGCTACACCTTC
CASSPTGSNYGYTF
>-|TRBD1|TRBJ2-7|TRBV24-1
TGTGCCTCCGGACAGGGGTACGAGCAGTACTTC
CASGQGYEQYF
>few|-|TRBJ1-3|TRBV19
TGTGCCAGTAGTATTCGAGACTCAAACACCATATATTTT
CASSIRDSNTIYF
>few|-|TRBJ1-2|TRBV10-3
TGTGCCATCACTCCAGGGTTAGGCTACACCTTC
CAITPGLGYTF
>-|TRBD1|TRBJ1-5|TRBV13
TGTGCCAGCAGCTACCGACAGGGGTGGGATAGCAATCAGCCCCAGCATTTT
CASSYRQGWDSNQPQHF
>-|TRBD1|TRBJ1-1|TRBV6-6
TGTGCCAGCAGGCCGGACAGGGCCAGCCCACCTTTCTTT
CASRPDRASPPFF
>-|TRBD1|TRBJ1-1|TRBV5-4
TGTGCCAGCAGCTTGGCCGGGACAGGGGTGGCTGAAGCTTTCTTT
CASSLAGTGVAEAFF
>-|-|TRBJ1-4|TRBV18
TGTGCCAGCTCACGAGGGTCTGGGCCAGAGGGTGAAAAACTGTTTTTT
CASSRGSGPEGEKLFF
>-|TRBD1|TRBJ2-7|TRBV5-1
TGCGCCAGCAGCTTCCTGACAGGGGGCTACGAGCAGTACTTC
CASSFLTGGYEQYF
>-|-|TRBJ2-1|TRBV5-1
TGCGCCAGCAGCTTGGCCTTACAAATTCATGAGCAGTTCTTC
CASSLALQIHEQFF
>-|TRBD1|TRBJ1-6|TRBV7-9
TGTGCCAGCAGCTACGGAACCGGGACAGGGGGTAATTCACCCCTCCACTTT
CASSYGTGTGGNSPLHF
>-|TRBD2|TRBJ2-5|TRBV7-3
TGTGCCAGCAGCTCGGGGGGACTCCAAGAGACCCAGTACTTC
CASSSGGLQETQYF
>-|-|TRBJ2-7|TRBV6-5
TGTGCCAGCAGTACAGGCAGCGAGCAGTACTTC
CASSTGSEQYF
>-|TRBD2|TRBJ2-1|TRBV28
TGTGCCAGCAGTTTCCTCAGCGGGGGCCCTTACAATGAGCAGTTCTTC
CASSFLSGGPYNEQFF